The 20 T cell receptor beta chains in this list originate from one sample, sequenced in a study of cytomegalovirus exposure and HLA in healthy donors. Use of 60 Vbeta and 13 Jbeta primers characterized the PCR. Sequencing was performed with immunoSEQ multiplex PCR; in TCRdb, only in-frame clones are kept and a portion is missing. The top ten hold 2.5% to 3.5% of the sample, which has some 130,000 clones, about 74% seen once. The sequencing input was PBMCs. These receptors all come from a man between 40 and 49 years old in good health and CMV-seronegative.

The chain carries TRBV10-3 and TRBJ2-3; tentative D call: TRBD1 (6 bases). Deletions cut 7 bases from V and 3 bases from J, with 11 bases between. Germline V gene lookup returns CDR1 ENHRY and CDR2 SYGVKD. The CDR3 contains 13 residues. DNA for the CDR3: TGTGCCATCACAACGGGGACAACAGATACGCAGTATTTT. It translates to CAITTGTTDTQYF.

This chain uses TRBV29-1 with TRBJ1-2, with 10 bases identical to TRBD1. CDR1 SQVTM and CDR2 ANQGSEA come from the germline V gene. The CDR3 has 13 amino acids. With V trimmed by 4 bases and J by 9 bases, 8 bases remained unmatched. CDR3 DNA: TGCAGCGTTGCCGGACAGGGACAGGGGAGCTACACCTTC. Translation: CSVAGQGQGSYTF.

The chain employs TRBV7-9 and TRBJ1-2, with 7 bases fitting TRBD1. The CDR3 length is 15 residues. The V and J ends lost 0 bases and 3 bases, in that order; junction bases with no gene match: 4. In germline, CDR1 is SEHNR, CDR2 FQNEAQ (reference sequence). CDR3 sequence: CASSLAQGNYYGYTF. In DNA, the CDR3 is TGTGCCAGCAGCTTAGCACAGGGGAACTACTATGGCTACACCTTC.

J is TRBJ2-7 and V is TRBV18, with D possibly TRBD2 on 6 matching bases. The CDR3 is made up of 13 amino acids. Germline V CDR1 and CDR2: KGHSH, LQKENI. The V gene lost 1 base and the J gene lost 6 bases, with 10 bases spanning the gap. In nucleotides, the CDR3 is TGTGCCAGCTCACCACTGGGGGGAGGCGAGCAGTACTTC. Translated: CASSPLGGGEQYF.

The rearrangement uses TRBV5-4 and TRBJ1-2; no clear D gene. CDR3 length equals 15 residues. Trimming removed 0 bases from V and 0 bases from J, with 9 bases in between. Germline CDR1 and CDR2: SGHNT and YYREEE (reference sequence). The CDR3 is CASSLVVGTNYGYTF. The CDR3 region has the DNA TGTGCCAGCAGCTTGGTCGTCGGTACTAACTATGGCTACACCTTC. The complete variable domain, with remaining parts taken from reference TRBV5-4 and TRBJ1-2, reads ETGVTQSPTHLIKTRGQQVTLRCSSQSGHNTVSWYQQALGQGPQFIFQYYREEENGRGNFPPRFSGLQFPNYSSELNVNALELDDSALYLCASSLVVGTNYGYTFGSGTRLTVV.

In nucleotides, the CDR3 is TGTGCCAGCAGGGACAGGGGCGGTCACGAAAAACTGTTTTTT. The encoded protein is CASRDRGGHEKLFF. The genes are TRBV5-8 and TRBJ1-4, with 9 bases lining up with TRBD1. Unmatched junction bases numbered 7, after V lost 5 bases and J lost 8 bases. The CDR3 sequence is 14 residues long. Germline loops: CDR1 SGHTS, CDR2 YDEGEE.

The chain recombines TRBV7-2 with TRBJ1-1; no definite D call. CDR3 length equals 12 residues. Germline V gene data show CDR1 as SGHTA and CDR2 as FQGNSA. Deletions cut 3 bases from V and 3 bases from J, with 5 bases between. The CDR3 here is CASSFGDTEAFF. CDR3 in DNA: TGTGCCAGCAGCTTCGGAGACACTGAAGCTTTCTTT.

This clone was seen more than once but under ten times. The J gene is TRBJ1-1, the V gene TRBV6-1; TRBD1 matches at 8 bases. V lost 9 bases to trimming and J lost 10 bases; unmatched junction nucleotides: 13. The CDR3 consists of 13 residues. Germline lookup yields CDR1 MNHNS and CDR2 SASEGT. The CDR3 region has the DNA TGTGCCAGTGTCGGACAGGGAGGAGTGGGAGCTTTCTTT. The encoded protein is CASVGQGGVGAFF.

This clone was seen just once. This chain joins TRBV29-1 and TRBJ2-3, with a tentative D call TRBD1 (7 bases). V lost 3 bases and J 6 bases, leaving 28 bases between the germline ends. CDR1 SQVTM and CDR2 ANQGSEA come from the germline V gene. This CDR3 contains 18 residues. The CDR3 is CSVDLQGTAKIRWDTQYF. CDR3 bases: TGCAGCGTTGATCTACAGGGGACTGCAAAGATTCGTTGGGATACGCAGTATTTT.

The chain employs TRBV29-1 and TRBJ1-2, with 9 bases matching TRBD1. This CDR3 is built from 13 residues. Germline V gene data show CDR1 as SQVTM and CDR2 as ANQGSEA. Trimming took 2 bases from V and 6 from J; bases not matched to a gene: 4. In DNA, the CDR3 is TGCAGCGTTGAAAGGACAGGGGAGGATGGCTACACCTTC. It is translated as CSVERTGEDGYTF.

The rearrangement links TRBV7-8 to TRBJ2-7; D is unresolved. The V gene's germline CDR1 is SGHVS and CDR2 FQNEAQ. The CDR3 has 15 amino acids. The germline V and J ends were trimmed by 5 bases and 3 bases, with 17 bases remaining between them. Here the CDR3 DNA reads TGTGCCAGCAGCCCTAAACGGGTCAGTTTCTACGAGCAGTACTTC. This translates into CASSPKRVSFYEQYF.

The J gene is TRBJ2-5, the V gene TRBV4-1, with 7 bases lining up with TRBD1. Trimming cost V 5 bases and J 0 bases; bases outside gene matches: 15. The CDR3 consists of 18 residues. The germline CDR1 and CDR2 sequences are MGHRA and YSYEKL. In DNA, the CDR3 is TGCGCCAGCAGCGCCGACCCCCGGGACAGCCTGTACCAAGAGACCCAGTACTTC. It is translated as CASSADPRDSLYQETQYF.

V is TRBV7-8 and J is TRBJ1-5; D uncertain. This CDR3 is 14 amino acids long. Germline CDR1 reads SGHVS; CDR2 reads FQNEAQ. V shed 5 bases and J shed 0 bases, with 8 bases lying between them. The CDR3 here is CASSLPYSNQPQHF. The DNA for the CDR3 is TGTGCCAGCAGCCTACCTTATAGCAATCAGCCCCAGCATTTT.

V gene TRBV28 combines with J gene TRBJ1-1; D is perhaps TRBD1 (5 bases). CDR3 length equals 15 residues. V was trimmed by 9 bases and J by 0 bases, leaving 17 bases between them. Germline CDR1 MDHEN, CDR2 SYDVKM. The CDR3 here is CASERGKSLNTEAFF. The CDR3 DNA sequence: TGTGCCAGTGAAAGGGGTAAATCCTTGAACACTGAAGCTTTCTTT.

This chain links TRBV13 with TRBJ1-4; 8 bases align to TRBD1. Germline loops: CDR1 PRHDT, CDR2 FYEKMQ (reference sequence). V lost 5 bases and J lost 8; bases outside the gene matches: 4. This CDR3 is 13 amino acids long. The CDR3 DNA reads TGTGCCAGCAGCCCGACAGGGGTCGAAAAACTGTTTTTT. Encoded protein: CASSPTGVEKLFF.

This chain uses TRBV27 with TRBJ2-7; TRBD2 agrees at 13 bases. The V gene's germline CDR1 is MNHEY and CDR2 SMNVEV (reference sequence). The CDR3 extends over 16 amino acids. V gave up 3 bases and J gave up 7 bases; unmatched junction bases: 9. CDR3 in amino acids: CASSLSTGLAGWEQYF. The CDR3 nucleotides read TGTGCCAGCAGTTTGTCCACGGGACTAGCGGGGTGGGAGCAGTACTTC.

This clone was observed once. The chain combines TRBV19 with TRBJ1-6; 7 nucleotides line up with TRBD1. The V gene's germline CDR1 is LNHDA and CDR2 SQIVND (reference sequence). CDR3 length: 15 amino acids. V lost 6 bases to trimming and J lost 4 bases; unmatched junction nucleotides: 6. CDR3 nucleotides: TGTGCCAGTAGCGAAGGGACAGTGTATAATTCACCCCTCCACTTT. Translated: CASSEGTVYNSPLHF.

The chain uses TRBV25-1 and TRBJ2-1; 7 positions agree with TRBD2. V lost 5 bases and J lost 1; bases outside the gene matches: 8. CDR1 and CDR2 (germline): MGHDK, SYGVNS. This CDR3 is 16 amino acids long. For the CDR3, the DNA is TGTGCCAGCAGTTGGGATTCTAGCGGATCCTACAATGAGCAGTTCTTC. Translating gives CASSWDSSGSYNEQFF.

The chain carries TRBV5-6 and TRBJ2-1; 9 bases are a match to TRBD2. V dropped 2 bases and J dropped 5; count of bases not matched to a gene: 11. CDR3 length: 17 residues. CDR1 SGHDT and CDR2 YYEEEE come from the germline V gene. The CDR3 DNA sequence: TGTGCCAGCAGCTTCCCCCCGGGTCTAGCGGGACACAATGAGCAGTTCTTC. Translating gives CASSFPPGLAGHNEQFF.

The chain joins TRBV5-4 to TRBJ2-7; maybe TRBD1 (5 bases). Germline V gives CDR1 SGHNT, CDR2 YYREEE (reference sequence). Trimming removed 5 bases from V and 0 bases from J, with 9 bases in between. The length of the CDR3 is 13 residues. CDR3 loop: CASRRDSSYEQYF. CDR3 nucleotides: TGTGCCAGCAGACGAGACAGCTCCTACGAGCAGTACTTC. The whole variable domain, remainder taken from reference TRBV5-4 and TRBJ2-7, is ETGVTQSPTHLIKTRGQQVTLRCSSQSGHNTVSWYQQALGQGPQFIFQYYREEENGRGNFPPRFSGLQFPNYSSELNVNALELDDSALYLCASRRDSSYEQYFGPGTRLTVT.